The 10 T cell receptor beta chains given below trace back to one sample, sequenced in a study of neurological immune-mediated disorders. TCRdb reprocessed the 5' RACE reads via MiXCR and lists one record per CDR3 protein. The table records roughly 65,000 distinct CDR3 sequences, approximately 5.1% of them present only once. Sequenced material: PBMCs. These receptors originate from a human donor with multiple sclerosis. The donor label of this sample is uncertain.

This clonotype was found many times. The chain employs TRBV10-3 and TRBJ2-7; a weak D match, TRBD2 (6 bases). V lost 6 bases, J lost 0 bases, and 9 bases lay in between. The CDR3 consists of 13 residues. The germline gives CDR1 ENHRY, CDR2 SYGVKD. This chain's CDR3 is CAISSGDSYEQYF. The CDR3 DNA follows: TGTGCCATCAGCTCGGGGGACTCCTACGAGCAGTACTTC.

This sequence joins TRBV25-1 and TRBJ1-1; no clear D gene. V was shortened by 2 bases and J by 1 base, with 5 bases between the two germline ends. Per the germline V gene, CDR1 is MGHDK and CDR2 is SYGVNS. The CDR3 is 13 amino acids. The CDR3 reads CASSEHENTEAFF. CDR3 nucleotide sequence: TGTGCCAGCAGTGAACACGAGAACACTGAAGCTTTCTTT.

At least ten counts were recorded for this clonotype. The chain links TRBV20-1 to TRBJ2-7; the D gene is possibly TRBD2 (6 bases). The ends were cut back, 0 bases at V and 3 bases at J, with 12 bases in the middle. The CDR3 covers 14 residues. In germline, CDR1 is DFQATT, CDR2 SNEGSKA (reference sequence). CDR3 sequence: CSARDLGSGYEQYF. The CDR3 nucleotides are TGCAGTGCTAGAGATCTGGGTAGCGGCTACGAGCAGTACTTC.

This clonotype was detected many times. This CDR3 reads CSARDTRNEKLFF. CDR3 bases: TGCAGTGCTAGGGACACCAGAAATGAAAAACTGTTTTTT. This chain links TRBV20-1 with TRBJ1-4, with TRBD1 as a possible D gene (5 bases). This CDR3 spans 13 amino acids. Germline assignment: CDR1 DFQATT and CDR2 SNEGSKA (reference sequence). V was clipped by 3 bases and J by 5 bases, with 10 bases between them.

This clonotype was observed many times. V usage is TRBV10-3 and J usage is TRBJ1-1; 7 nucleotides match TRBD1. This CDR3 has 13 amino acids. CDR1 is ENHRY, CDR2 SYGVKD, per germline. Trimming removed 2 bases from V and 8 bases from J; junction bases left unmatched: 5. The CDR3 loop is CAISEPQGLEAFF. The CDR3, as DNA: TGTGCCATCAGTGAGCCACAGGGGCTCGAAGCTTTCTTT.

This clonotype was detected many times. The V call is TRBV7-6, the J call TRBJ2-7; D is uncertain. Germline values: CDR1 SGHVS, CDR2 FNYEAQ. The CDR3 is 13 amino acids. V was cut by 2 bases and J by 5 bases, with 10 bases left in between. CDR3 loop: CASSLSSSHEQYF. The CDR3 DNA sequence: TGTGCCAGCAGCTTAAGCTCATCGCACGAGCAGTACTTC.

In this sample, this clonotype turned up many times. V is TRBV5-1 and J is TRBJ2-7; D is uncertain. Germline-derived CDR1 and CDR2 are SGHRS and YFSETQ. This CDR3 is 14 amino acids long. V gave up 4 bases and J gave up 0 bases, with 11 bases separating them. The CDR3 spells CASSQVGGSYEQYF. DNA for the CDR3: TGCGCCAGCAGCCAGGTAGGCGGCTCCTACGAGCAGTACTTC.

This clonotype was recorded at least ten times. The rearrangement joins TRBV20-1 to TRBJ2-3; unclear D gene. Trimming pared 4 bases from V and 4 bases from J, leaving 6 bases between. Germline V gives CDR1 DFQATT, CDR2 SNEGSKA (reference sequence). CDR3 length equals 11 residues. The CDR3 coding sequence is TGCAGTGCTATCGGTGCAGATACGCAGTATTTT. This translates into CSAIGADTQYF.

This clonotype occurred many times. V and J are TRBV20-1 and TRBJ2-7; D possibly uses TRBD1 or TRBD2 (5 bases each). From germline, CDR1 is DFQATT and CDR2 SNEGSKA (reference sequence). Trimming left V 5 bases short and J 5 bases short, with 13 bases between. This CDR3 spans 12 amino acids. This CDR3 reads CSAPRGADEQYF. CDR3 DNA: TGCAGTGCTCCACGAGGGGCTGACGAGCAGTACTTC.

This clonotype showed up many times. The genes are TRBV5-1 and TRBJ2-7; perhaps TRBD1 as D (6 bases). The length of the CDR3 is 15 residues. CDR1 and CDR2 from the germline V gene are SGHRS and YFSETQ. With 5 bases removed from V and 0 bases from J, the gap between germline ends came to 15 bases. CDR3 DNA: TGCGCCAGCAGACACCGACAGGCCTTCTCCTACGAGCAGTACTTC. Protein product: CASRHRQAFSYEQYF. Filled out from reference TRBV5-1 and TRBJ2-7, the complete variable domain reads KAGVTQTPRYLIKTRGQQVTLSCSPISGHRSVSWYQQTPGQGLQFLFEYFSETQRNKGNFPGRFSGRQFSNSRSEMNVSTLELGDSALYLCASRHRQAFSYEQYFGPGTRLTVT.